This T cell receptor beta chain was obtained from a study of blood T cell repertoires in COVID-19. The overall study: Samples of COVID-19 (acute and convalescent) were obtained from the United States, Italy and Spain. T cells, B-cell-depleted T cells, or PBMCs supplied cDNA or gDNA.

Under the authors' procedure: Amplifying reference gene primers gave estimates of nucleated cell counts. The data were produced by immunoSEQ multiplex PCR, yet TCRdb's version contains in-frame clones alone and is incomplete. The V and J calls and clone size are taken from that table; D and trimming were inferred from the DNA. The sample holds under 150,000 clones, roughly 90% seen once. The V and J ends lost 1 base and 5 bases, in that order; junction bases with no gene match: 3. Germline values: CDR1 SGHNT, CDR2 YYREEE (reference sequence). CDR3 length: 15 residues. The chain is built from TRBV5-4 and TRBJ2-1; 10 positions agree with TRBD2. This clonotype was sampled from a man in his fifties or sixties with active or convalescent COVID-19. Input material: peripheral blood. CDR3 loop: CASSLNGLADNEQFF. Here the CDR3 DNA reads TGTGCCAGCAGCTTGAATGGACTAGCGGACAATGAGCAGTTCTTC.